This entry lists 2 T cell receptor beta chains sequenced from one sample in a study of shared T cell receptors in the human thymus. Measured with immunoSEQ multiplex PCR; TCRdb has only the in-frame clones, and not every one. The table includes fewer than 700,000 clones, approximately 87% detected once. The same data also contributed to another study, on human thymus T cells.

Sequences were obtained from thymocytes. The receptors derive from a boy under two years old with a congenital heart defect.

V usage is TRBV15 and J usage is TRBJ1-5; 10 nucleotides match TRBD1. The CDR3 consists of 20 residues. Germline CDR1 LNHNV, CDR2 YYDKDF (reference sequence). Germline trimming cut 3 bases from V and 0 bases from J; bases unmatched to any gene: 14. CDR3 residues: CATSSLPPGQGRNSNQPQHF. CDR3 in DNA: TGTGCCACCAGCAGCCTCCCCCCGGGACAGGGGCGGAATAGCAATCAGCCCCAGCATTTT.

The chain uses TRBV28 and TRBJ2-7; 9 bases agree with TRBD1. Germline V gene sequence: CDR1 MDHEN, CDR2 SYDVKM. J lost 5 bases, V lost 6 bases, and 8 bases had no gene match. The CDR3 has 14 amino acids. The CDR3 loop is CASSPRTGVHEQYF. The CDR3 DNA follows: TGTGCCAGCAGCCCGCGGACAGGGGTACACGAGCAGTACTTC.